Shown below are 17 T cell receptor beta chains from a single sample sequenced in a study of PD-1 blockade in classical Hodgkin lymphoma. The protocol was immunoSEQ multiplex PCR, while the TCRdb copy is restricted to in-frame clones and leaves out a portion. This table has over a thousand clones, 84% appearing once. Each patient experienced a relapse that followed autologous stem cell transplantation, and brentuximab vedotin exposure varied. Magnetic negative selection isolated CD8+ T cells from thawed PBMCs. Material: CD8+ T cells from blood, obtained at baseline. All receptors come from a human donor with classical Hodgkin lymphoma.

This chain joins TRBV30 and TRBJ1-1, with D perhaps matching TRBD1 (6 bases). V gave up 1 base and J gave up 8 bases, with 14 bases separating them. The CDR3 has 13 residues. Germline assignment: CDR1 GTSNPN and CDR2 SVGIG (reference sequence). The CDR3 DNA follows: TGTGCCTGGAGTGCTACAGGGTCCCCCGAAGCTTTCTTT. It encodes CAWSATGSPEAFF. The whole variable domain, filled in from reference TRBV30 and TRBJ1-1, reads SQTIHQWPATLVQPVGSPLSLECTVEGTSNPNLYWYRQAAGRGLQLLFYSVGIGQISSEVPQNLSASRPQDRQFILSSKKLLLSDSGFYLCAWSATGSPEAFFGQGTRLTVV.

The chain uses TRBV19 and TRBJ1-1; possible D gene TRBD1, 5 bases. V was trimmed by 7 bases and J by 3 bases, leaving 15 bases between them. Germline V gene data show CDR1 as LNHDA and CDR2 as SQIVND (reference sequence). CDR3 length: 14 residues. The CDR3 DNA reads as TGTGCCAGTACTCAAGAACAGGAGGACACTGAAGCTTTCTTT. This gives the protein CASTQEQEDTEAFF.

This clone was found once. The chain combines TRBV9 with TRBJ2-3, with D perhaps TRBD2 (6 bases). The CDR3 sequence is 15 residues long. CDR1 and CDR2 from the germline V gene are SGDLS and YYNGEE. Trimming pared 0 bases from V and 6 bases from J, leaving 14 bases between. Here the CDR3 DNA reads TGTGCCAGCAGCGTAGCTGGAGGGTGGGGGGATACGCAGTATTTT. Protein: CASSVAGGWGDTQYF. Variable domain in full (rest from reference TRBV9 and TRBJ2-3): DSGVTQTPKHLITATGQRVTLRCSPRSGDLSVYWYQQSLDQGLQFLIQYYNGEERAKGNILERFSAQQFPDLHSELNLSSLELGDSALYFCASSVAGGWGDTQYFGPGTRLTVL.

The chain links TRBV2 to TRBJ1-6; maybe TRBD1 (6 bases). V was trimmed by 6 bases and J by 5 bases, leaving 14 bases between them. The CDR3 runs to 15 residues. The germline gives CDR1 SNHLY, CDR2 FYNNEI. CDR3 coding DNA: TGTGCCAGCAGCTTAGTACCAGGGGATAATTCACCCCTCCACTTT. Translating gives CASSLVPGDNSPLHF.

The J gene is TRBJ1-1, the V gene TRBV5-8; D gene ambiguous. The V gene's germline CDR1 is SGHTS and CDR2 YDEGEE. The CDR3 has 15 amino acids. V was shortened by 1 base and J by 5 bases, with 15 bases between the two germline ends. Here the CDR3 reads CASSLYSGYWTEAFF. CDR3 nucleotide sequence: TGTGCCAGCAGCTTGTACTCCGGTTATTGGACTGAAGCTTTCTTT.

This clone appeared once. This chain links TRBV10-1 with TRBJ2-1, with D tentatively TRBD2 (5 bases). Germline V lookup: CDR1 WNHNN, CDR2 SYGVQD (reference sequence). With 6 bases removed from V and 6 bases from J, the gap between germline ends came to 9 bases. This CDR3 has 12 amino acids. DNA of the CDR3: TGCGCCAGCAGCCTTGGAGGCAATGAGCAGTTCTTC. The encoded protein is CASSLGGNEQFF.

The rearrangement uses TRBV6-6 and TRBJ2-3; D may be TRBD2 (6 bases). CDR3 length: 15 amino acids. V lost 2 bases to trimming and J lost 2 bases, with 11 bases between them. Germline lookup yields CDR1 MNHNY and CDR2 SVGAGI (reference sequence). The CDR3 loop is CASSYTGVLTDTQYF. In nucleotides, the CDR3 is TGTGCCAGCAGTTACACGGGGGTACTCACAGATACGCAGTATTTT.

The chain combines TRBV7-2 with TRBJ2-7; 9 nucleotides line up with TRBD2. From germline, CDR1 is SGHTA and CDR2 FQGNSA. Unmatched junction bases numbered 2, after V lost 0 bases and J lost 5 bases. This CDR3 is built from 14 residues. CDR3 DNA sequence: TGTGCCAGCAGCTTAGCTCCTAGCGGGGACGAGCAGTACTTC. Residues: CASSLAPSGDEQYF.

The J gene is TRBJ1-2, the V gene TRBV27; D not certain. The length of the CDR3 is 13 residues. Trimming pared 3 bases from V and 3 bases from J, leaving 8 bases between. Germline assignment: CDR1 MNHEY and CDR2 SMNVEV (reference sequence). The CDR3 loop reads CASSFRQDYGYTF. Written as DNA, the CDR3 is TGTGCCAGCAGTTTTCGTCAGGACTATGGCTACACCTTC.

This clone is categorized as hyperexpanded. This sequence joins TRBV29-1 and TRBJ1-1; D unresolved. V was trimmed by 2 bases and J by 1 base, leaving 5 bases between them. The length of the CDR3 is 12 residues. The germline V gene encodes CDR1 SQVTM and CDR2 ANQGSEA. The CDR3 region has the DNA TGCAGCGTTGAACAGGAGAACACTGAAGCTTTCTTT. Translating it yields CSVEQENTEAFF.

The V gene is TRBV15, the J gene TRBJ1-4; tentative D call: TRBD1 (6 bases). The CDR3 covers 15 residues. V gave up 0 bases and J gave up 8 bases, with 13 bases separating them. Germline V lookup: CDR1 LNHNV, CDR2 YYDKDF (reference sequence). The CDR3 protein is CATSRDGQLGEKLFF. The CDR3 DNA sequence: TGTGCCACCAGCAGAGATGGACAGCTTGGGGAAAAACTGTTTTTT.

The chain carries TRBV4-2 and TRBJ2-7; the match to TRBD2 covers 8 bases. The V segment lost 0 bases and the J segment 5 bases; nucleotides outside the gene matches: 9. CDR1 is LGHNA and CDR2 is YNFKEQ in the germline V gene. The CDR3 length is 16 residues. Here the CDR3 reads CASSQDMAGGRNEQYF. Here the CDR3 DNA reads TGTGCCAGCAGCCAAGATATGGCGGGGGGAAGGAACGAGCAGTACTTC.

V gene TRBV7-1 combines with J gene TRBJ1-1, with a tentative D call TRBD1 (5 bases). TRBV7-1 is recorded as an ORF, its role being uncertain. Trimming took 5 bases from V and 4 from J, leaving 11 bases between them. The CDR3 runs 13 residues. For the CDR3, the DNA is TGTGCCAGCAGCCCCTCTGGGGGCACTGAAGCTTTCTTT. The encoded protein is CASSPSGGTEAFF.

J is TRBJ2-1 and V is TRBV9, with TRBD1 identical over 7 bases. Unmatched junction bases numbered 11, after V lost 4 bases and J lost 1 base. Germline V gene lookup returns CDR1 SGDLS and CDR2 YYNGEE. The CDR3 loop spans 17 amino acids. Written as DNA, the CDR3 is TGTGCCAGCAGCCCATTAGACAGGGCAGGATCCTACAATGAGCAGTTCTTC. It yields the protein CASSPLDRAGSYNEQFF.

The rearrangement joins TRBV7-9 to TRBJ1-1; D remains unclear. Per the germline V gene, CDR1 is SEHNR and CDR2 is FQNEAQ (reference sequence). The CDR3 is 13 amino acids. Between the trimmed V and J ends, which lost 3 bases and 8 bases, there was a span of 13 bases. The CDR3 spells CASSFSPGSEAFF. CDR3 in DNA: TGTGCCAGCAGCTTCTCACCGGGAAGCGAAGCTTTCTTT.

V usage is TRBV4-1 and J usage is TRBJ2-3; 9 nucleotides agree with TRBD2. The CDR3 spans 14 residues. Germline CDR1 MGHRA, CDR2 YSYEKL. The trim removed 7 bases at V and 5 bases at J, leaving 7 bases unmatched. Here the CDR3 DNA reads TGCGCCAGCAAGGCGGGACTAGCTGTAGATACGCAGTATTTT. Translated: CASKAGLAVDTQYF.

This clone was recorded once. V and J are TRBV4-1 and TRBJ2-1; no definite D call. Germline CDR1 reads MGHRA; CDR2 reads YSYEKL. The CDR3 loop spans 15 amino acids. V was cut by 2 bases and J by 0 bases, with 8 bases left in between. In nucleotides, the CDR3 is TGCGCCAGCAGCCAAATTACAAGCTCCTACAATGAGCAGTTCTTC. Its protein is CASSQITSSYNEQFF.